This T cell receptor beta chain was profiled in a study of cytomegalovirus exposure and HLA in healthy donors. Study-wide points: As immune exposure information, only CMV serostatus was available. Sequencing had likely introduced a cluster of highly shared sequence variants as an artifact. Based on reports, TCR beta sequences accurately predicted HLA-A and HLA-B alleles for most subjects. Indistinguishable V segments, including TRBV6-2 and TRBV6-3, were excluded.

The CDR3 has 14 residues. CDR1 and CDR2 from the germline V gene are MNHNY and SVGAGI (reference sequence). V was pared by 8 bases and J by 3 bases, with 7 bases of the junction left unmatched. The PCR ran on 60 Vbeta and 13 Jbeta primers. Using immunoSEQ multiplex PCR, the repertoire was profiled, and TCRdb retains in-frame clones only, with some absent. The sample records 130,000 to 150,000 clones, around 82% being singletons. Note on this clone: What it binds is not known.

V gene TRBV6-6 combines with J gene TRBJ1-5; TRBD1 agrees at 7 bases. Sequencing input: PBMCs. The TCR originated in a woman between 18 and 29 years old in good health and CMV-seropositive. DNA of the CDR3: TGTGCCAGCGGTGGGACAGCCCTCAATCAGCCCCAGCATTTT. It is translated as CASGGTALNQPQHF.